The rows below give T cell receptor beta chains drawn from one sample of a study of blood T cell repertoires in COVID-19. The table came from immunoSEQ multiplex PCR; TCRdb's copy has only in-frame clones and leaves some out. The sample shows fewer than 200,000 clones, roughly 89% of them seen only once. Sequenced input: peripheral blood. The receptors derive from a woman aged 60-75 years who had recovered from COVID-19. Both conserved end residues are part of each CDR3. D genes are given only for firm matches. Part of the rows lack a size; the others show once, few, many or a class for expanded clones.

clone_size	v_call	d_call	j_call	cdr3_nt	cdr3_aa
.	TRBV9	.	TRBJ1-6	TGTGCCAGCAGCGTAGGGGCGCGGGATTCACCCCTCCACTTT	CASSVGARDSPLHF
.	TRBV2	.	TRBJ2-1	TGTGCCAGCAGTGAGAGGGCCCTCCTTTACAATGAGCAGTTCTTC	CASSERALLYNEQFF
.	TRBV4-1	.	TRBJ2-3	TGCGCCAGCAGCCAGATGACTACTAGCACAGATACGCAGTATTTT	CASSQMTTSTDTQYF
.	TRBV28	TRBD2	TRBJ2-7	TGTGCCAGCAGTTTTAGCGCGGGGGGCGGCTACGAGCAGTACTTC	CASSFSAGGGYEQYF
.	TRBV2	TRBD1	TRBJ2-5	TGTGCCAGCAGGACGGACAGGGGAGAGACCCAGTACTTC	CASRTDRGETQYF
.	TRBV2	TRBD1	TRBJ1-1	TGTGCCAGCAGACGGACAGGGGGCGAGGTTCCGGAAGCTTTCTTT	CASRRTGGEVPEAFF
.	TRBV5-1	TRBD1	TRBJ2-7	TGCGCCAGCAGCTCCCCGGGACAGCAATACGAGCAGTACTTC	CASSSPGQQYEQYF
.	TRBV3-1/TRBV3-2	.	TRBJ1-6	TGTGCCAGCAGCCAAGGAGGTTCACCCCTCCACTTT	CASSQGGSPLHF
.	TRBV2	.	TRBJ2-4	TGTGCCAGCAGTGAAATCGGAAGAGGCATTCAGTACTTC	CASSEIGRGIQYF
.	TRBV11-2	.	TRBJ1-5	TGTGCCAGCAGCTTTCCCCTTCCAACCAAACAACACAATCAGCCCCAGCATTTT	CASSFPLPTKQHNQPQHF
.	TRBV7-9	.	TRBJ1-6	TGTGCCAGCAGCTCCCGGGACCCCGGGACTATCAATTCACCCCTCCACTTT	CASSSRDPGTINSPLHF
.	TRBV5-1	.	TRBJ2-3	TGCGCCAGCAGCACCACCCCGGGACACAGCACAGATACGCAGTATTTT	CASSTTPGHSTDTQYF
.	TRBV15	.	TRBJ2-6	TGTGCCACCAGCAGAGCAGGGGCTGGGGCCAACGTCCTGACTTTC	CATSRAGAGANVLTF
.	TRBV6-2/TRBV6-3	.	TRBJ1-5	TGTGCCAGCAGTTACTCGATAGTACAGGGTGGTAGCAATCAGCCCCAGCATTTT	CASSYSIVQGGSNQPQHF
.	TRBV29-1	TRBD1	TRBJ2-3	TGCAGCGTTGAGGGGACAGAAACAGATACGCAGTATTTT	CSVEGTETDTQYF
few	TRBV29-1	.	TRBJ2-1	TGCAGCGTGGGCTCTTACAATGAGCAGTTCTTC	CSVGSYNEQFF
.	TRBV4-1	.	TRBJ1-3	TGCGCCAGCAGCCAATACGGGGGTCCAGGTGGAAACACCATATATTTT	CASSQYGGPGGNTIYF
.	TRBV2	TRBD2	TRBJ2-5	TGTGCCAGCAGTGATAGCGGGGGGCTAGAGACCCAGTACTTC	CASSDSGGLETQYF
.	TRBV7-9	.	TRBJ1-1	TGTGCCAGCAGCTTGATTGGGGGGACTGAAGCTTTCTTT	CASSLIGGTEAFF
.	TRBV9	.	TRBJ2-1	TGTGCCAGCAGCGTAGGAGTGGTGGGGGGTTTGGGCAATGAGCAGTTCTTC	CASSVGVVGGLGNEQFF
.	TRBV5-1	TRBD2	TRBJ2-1	TGCGCCAGCAGCTTGGGGGGTTCGGGACTACTCTATGAGCAGTTCTTC	CASSLGGSGLLYEQFF
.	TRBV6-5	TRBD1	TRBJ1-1	TGTGCCAGCAGTTACTCGACAGGGGAAGCTTTCTTT	CASSYSTGEAFF
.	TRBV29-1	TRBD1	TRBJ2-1	TGCAGCGTTACAGGGGAGTCCTACAATGAGCAGTTCTTC	CSVTGESYNEQFF
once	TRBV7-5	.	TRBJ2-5	TGTGCCAGAAGCCGGGACAGAAGAGAGACCCAGTACTTC	CARSRDRRETQYF
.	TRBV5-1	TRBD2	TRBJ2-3	TGCGCCAGCAGCTCTGGATTGGCGGGGGGATCAGATACGCAGTATTTT	CASSSGLAGGSDTQYF